The rows below give T cell receptor beta chains drawn from one sample of a study of T cell responses to AZD1222 COVID-19 vaccine. The repertoire was sequenced with immunoSEQ multiplex PCR; TCRdb's copy has only in-frame clones and lacks some. The sample has about 94,000 clones, about 85% seen once. Sequencing used peripheral blood, obtained 28 days after the second AZD1222 dose. The receptors originated from an adult who received the AZD1222 COVID-19 vaccine. Each CDR3 is given with its conserved first and last residue. A D gene is named only where the DNA matches it firmly. For some rows the clone size is stated as once, few or many, or as a class when expanded; others skip it.

J | V | D | size | CDR3 | DNA
TRBJ2-3 | TRBV19 | TRBD2 | NA | CASSILAGATDTQYF | TGTGCCAGTAGTATCCTAGCGGGAGCCACAGATACGCAGTATTTT
TRBJ1-1 | TRBV3-1/TRBV3-2 | NA | NA | CASSPSSGKAFF | TGTGCCAGCAGCCCCAGTTCAGGGAAGGCTTTCTTT
TRBJ2-7 | TRBV5-4 | NA | NA | CASSSGSTYEQYF | TGTGCCAGCAGCTCTGGCAGTACCTACGAGCAGTACTTC
TRBJ2-1 | TRBV9 | TRBD1 | NA | CASSVRTGGYEQFF | TGTGCCAGCAGCGTACGGACAGGGGGCTATGAGCAGTTCTTC
TRBJ1-1 | TRBV9 | NA | NA | CASSVTGREAFF | TGTGCCAGCAGCGTAACGGGCAGGGAAGCTTTCTTT
TRBJ2-4 | TRBV19 | TRBD1 | NA | CASSIDLPLRGNLGAKNIQYF | TGTGCCAGTAGTATAGACCTGCCCCTCAGGGGGAATCTAGGTGCCAAAAACATTCAGTACTTC
TRBJ1-5 | TRBV7-9 | TRBD1 | NA | CASSSTTGGRIVDQPQHF | TGTGCCAGCAGCTCGACCACAGGGGGCAGGATAGTCGATCAGCCCCAGCATTTT
TRBJ2-1 | TRBV7-6 | NA | NA | CASSLAGPAFEQFF | TGTGCCAGCAGCTTAGCGGGGCCGGCCTTTGAGCAGTTCTTC
TRBJ1-3 | TRBV18 | NA | NA | CASSPQQSSGNTIYF | TGTGCCAGCTCACCGCAACAGAGCTCTGGAAACACCATATATTTT
TRBJ1-5 | TRBV27 | NA | once | CASRGNRVQPQHF | TGTGCCAGCAGAGGGAACAGGGTCCAGCCCCAGCATTTT
TRBJ2-5 | TRBV10-3 | TRBD1 | NA | CAISESDRGRETQYF | TGTGCCATCAGTGAATCGGACAGGGGGCGGGAGACCCAGTACTTC
TRBJ1-3 | TRBV7-9 | TRBD1 | NA | CASSLLGGLGNTIYF | TGTGCCAGCAGCTTATTAGGGGGCCTTGGAAACACCATATATTTT
TRBJ2-3 | TRBV5-4 | TRBD2 | few | CASSPRTRTDTQYF | TGTGCCAGCAGCCCCCGGACTAGAACAGATACGCAGTATTTT
TRBJ1-2 | TRBV6-4 | TRBD1 | NA | CASSDRWTGNWDGYTF | TGTGCCAGCAGTGACCGTTGGACAGGGAATTGGGATGGCTACACCTTC
TRBJ1-1 | TRBV6-5 | NA | once | CASSILGGTEAFF | TGTGCCAGCAGCATCCTAGGGGGCACTGAAGCTTTCTTT
TRBJ2-1 | TRBV18 | NA | NA | CASSPVGGVGINEQFF | TGTGCCAGCTCACCTGTCGGAGGGGTCGGGATCAATGAGCAGTTCTTC
TRBJ1-1 | TRBV6-5 | NA | NA | CASSYSFSGYAEAFF | TGTGCCAGCAGTTACTCGTTCTCAGGGTACGCTGAAGCTTTCTTT
TRBJ2-2 | TRBV7-2 | NA | NA | CASSLKRDTGELFF | TGTGCCAGCAGCTTAAAAAGGGACACCGGGGAGCTGTTTTTT
TRBJ2-7 | TRBV5-1 | NA | NA | CASSRDQNLEQYF | TGCGCCAGCTCCCGGGACCAAAACCTAGAGCAGTACTTC
TRBJ2-7 | TRBV4-2 | TRBD2 | NA | CASSRGLAGGSYEQYF | TGTGCCAGCAGCCGGGGACTAGCGGGAGGTTCCTACGAGCAGTACTTC
TRBJ2-7 | TRBV23-1 | NA | NA | CASSRVVPPTWEQYF | TGCGCCAGCAGCCGAGTCGTGCCGCCTACTTGGGAGCAGTACTTC
TRBJ2-7 | TRBV19 | TRBD2 | NA | CASRRRLASTYEQYF | TGTGCCAGTAGGCGCCGACTAGCGTCGACCTACGAGCAGTACTTC
TRBJ1-3 | TRBV24-1 | NA | few | CATSAAGPIDTIYF | TGTGCCACCAGTGCCGCGGGACCCATTGACACCATATATTTT
TRBJ1-2 | TRBV9 | TRBD1 | NA | CASSETGQGDGYTF | TGTGCCAGCAGCGAGACCGGACAGGGGGATGGCTACACCTTC
TRBJ2-7 | TRBV11-2 | NA | NA | CASSPLASEQYF | TGTGCCAGCAGTCCCCTCGCCTCCGAGCAGTACTTC
TRBJ1-2 | TRBV2 | TRBD1 | NA | CASLRESRGLEIAGYTF | TGTGCCAGCCTGAGGGAGAGCAGGGGGCTGGAAATCGCTGGCTACACCTTC
TRBJ2-1 | TRBV28 | NA | NA | CASSPRGQGGDNEQFF | TGTGCCAGCAGTCCACGAGGACAGGGAGGGGACAATGAGCAGTTCTTC
TRBJ2-1 | TRBV6-5 | NA | few | CASSYSTSSGNEQFF | TGTGCCAGCAGTTACTCGACGAGCTCGGGGAATGAGCAGTTCTTC
TRBJ2-3 | TRBV5-1 | NA | NA | CASSLTGQSTDTQYF | TGCGCCAGCAGTTTAACAGGGCAAAGCACAGATACGCAGTATTTT
TRBJ1-1 | TRBV6-5 | NA | NA | CASSRGTNTEAFF | TGTGCCAGCAGTCGAGGGACGAACACTGAAGCTTTCTTT
TRBJ2-1 | TRBV25-1 | TRBD2 | NA | CASGGLAGINEQFF | TGTGCCAGCGGAGGACTAGCGGGGATCAATGAGCAGTTCTTC
TRBJ2-1 | TRBV18 | TRBD2 | NA | CASSPFGTSGRASSYNEQFF | TGTGCCAGCTCACCCTTCGGGACTAGCGGGAGGGCGAGCTCCTACAATGAGCAGTTCTTC
TRBJ2-5 | TRBV7-5 | NA | NA | CARSHWGVEETQYF | TGTGCCAGAAGCCACTGGGGGGTTGAAGAGACCCAGTACTTC
TRBJ2-1 | TRBV12-5 | NA | NA | CASGSFTEQFF | TGTGCTAGTGGATCCTTCACGGAGCAGTTCTTC
TRBJ1-2 | TRBV6-5 | NA | few | CASSYSISNYGYTF | TGTGCCAGCAGTTACTCGATCTCGAACTATGGCTACACCTTC
TRBJ1-4 | TRBV2 | TRBD1 | NA | CASRSTRQGAGEKLFF | TGTGCCAGCAGGTCAACTCGACAGGGGGCGGGTGAAAAACTGTTTTTT
TRBJ1-4 | TRBV6-7 | NA | few | CASSYSNKGDWEKLFF | TGTGCCAGCAGTTACTCAAACAAGGGGGATTGGGAAAAACTGTTTTTT
TRBJ2-1 | TRBV3-1/TRBV3-2 | TRBD2 | once | CASQTGTSLSPGYNEQFF | TGTGCCAGCCAAACCGGGACTAGCTTGTCACCGGGTTACAATGAGCAGTTCTTC
TRBJ2-3 | TRBV27 | TRBD2 | NA | CASSLGLATDTQYF | TGTGCCAGCAGCTTGGGACTAGCCACAGATACGCAGTATTTT
TRBJ1-2 | TRBV7-9 | TRBD1 | NA | CASSLYPDRQDYGYTF | TGTGCCAGCAGCTTATACCCGGACAGGCAAGACTATGGCTACACCTTC
TRBJ2-2 | TRBV15 | TRBD2 | NA | CATSSLGTSGKNTGELFF | TGTGCCACCAGCAGCCTAGGGACTAGCGGGAAGAACACCGGGGAGCTGTTTTTT
TRBJ1-5 | TRBV10-3 | TRBD1 | NA | CAISERTGNQPQHF | TGTGCCATCAGTGAGAGGACAGGGAATCAGCCCCAGCATTTT
TRBJ1-5 | TRBV6-5 | NA | NA | CASSYTGLGNQPQHF | TGTGCCAGCAGTTACACGGGATTAGGCAATCAGCCCCAGCATTTT
TRBJ2-1 | TRBV15 | TRBD1 | once | CATSRDMGQGTNEQFF | TGTGCCACCAGCAGAGATATGGGACAGGGGACAAATGAGCAGTTCTTC
TRBJ2-6 | TRBV7-3 | NA | NA | CASSLNPSGANVLTF | TGTGCCAGCAGCTTAAATCCCTCTGGGGCCAACGTCCTGACTTTC
TRBJ1-2 | TRBV28 | NA | NA | CASSSTGPLYGYTF | TGTGCCAGCAGTTCAACCGGGCCCCTCTATGGCTACACCTTC
TRBJ2-2 | TRBV7-9 | NA | NA | CASSPRRADILNTGELFF | TGTGCCAGCAGCCCTAGAAGGGCAGATATCCTCAACACCGGGGAGCTGTTTTTT
TRBJ2-3 | TRBV12-5 | TRBD2 | NA | CASGVAGGRTDTQYF | TGTGCTAGTGGGGTAGCGGGAGGGCGCACAGATACGCAGTATTTT
TRBJ2-1 | TRBV7-6 | TRBD1 | NA | CASSPTGGGGYNEQFF | TGTGCCAGCAGCCCGACAGGGGGGGGCGGCTACAATGAGCAGTTCTTC
TRBJ1-5 | TRBV24-1 | NA | once | CATSDPATNQPQHF | TGTGCCACCAGTGATCCCGCCACAAATCAGCCCCAGCATTTT
TRBJ1-6 | TRBV6-5 | NA | NA | CASSYEGSGNSPLHF | TGTGCCAGCAGTTACGAGGGGAGCGGTAATTCACCCCTCCACTTT
TRBJ2-1 | TRBV7-3 | TRBD2 | NA | CASSRGLAGERDNEQFF | TGTGCCAGCAGCCGCGGACTAGCGGGCGAACGGGACAATGAGCAGTTCTTC
TRBJ1-2 | TRBV19 | TRBD1 | few | CASSIGTGAGRTF | TGTGCCAGTAGTATCGGGACAGGGGCCGGGCGCACCTTC
TRBJ2-3 | TRBV7-2 | NA | NA | CASSLPTDTQYF | TGTGCCAGCAGCCTCCCCACAGATACGCAGTATTTT
TRBJ2-7 | TRBV9 | NA | NA | CASSPGSYSYEQYF | TGTGCCAGCAGCCCCGGATCGTATTCCTACGAGCAGTACTTC